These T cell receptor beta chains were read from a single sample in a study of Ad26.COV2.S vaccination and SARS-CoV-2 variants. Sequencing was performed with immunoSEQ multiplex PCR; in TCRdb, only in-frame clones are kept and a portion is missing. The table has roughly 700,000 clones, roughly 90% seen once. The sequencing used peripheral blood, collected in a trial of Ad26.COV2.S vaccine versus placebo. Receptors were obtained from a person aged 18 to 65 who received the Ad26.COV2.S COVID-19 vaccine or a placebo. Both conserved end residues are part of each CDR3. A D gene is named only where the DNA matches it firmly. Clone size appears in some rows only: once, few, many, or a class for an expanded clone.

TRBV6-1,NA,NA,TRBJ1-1,CASSEVGPGRVFF,TGTGCCAGCAGTGAAGTAGGGCCTGGGAGGGTTTTCTTT
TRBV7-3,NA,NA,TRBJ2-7,CASSLTRGGEQYF,TGTGCCAGCAGCTTAACGAGGGGCGGCGAGCAGTACTTC
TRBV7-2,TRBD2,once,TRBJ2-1,CASSPQAGGPQEQFF,TGTGCCAGCAGCCCACAAGCGGGGGGGCCTCAGGAGCAGTTCTTC
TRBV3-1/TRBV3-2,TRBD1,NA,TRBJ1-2,CASSQGWGQGNGYTF,TGTGCCAGCAGCCAAGGTTGGGGACAGGGCAATGGCTACACCTTC
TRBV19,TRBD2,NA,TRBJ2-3,CASSIGTSRDTQYF,TGTGCCAGTAGTATTGGGACTAGCCGAGATACGCAGTATTTT
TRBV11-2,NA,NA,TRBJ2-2,CASSLRGDSNTGELFF,TGTGCCAGCAGCTTGAGGGGAGATTCGAACACCGGGGAGCTGTTTTTT
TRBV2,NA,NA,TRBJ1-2,CARSTNRASGGYGYTF,TGTGCCAGATCTACTAACAGGGCTAGCGGGGGCTATGGCTACACCTTC
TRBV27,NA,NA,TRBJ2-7,CASSLTTAGPTGSYEQYF,TGTGCCAGCAGTTTAACTACGGCTGGGCCGACTGGCTCCTACGAGCAGTACTTC
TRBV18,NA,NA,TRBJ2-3,CASSSRDGGTDTQYF,TGTGCCAGCTCATCGAGGGACGGAGGCACAGATACGCAGTATTTT
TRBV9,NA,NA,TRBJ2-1,CASSVGHEQFF,TGTGCCAGCAGCGTAGGTCATGAGCAGTTCTTC
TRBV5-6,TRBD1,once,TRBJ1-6,CASSLTGWVENSPLHF,TGTGCCAGCAGCCTGACAGGGTGGGTTGAAAATTCACCCCTCCACTTT
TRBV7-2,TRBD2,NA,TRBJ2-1,CASSFFGGGDDEQFF,TGTGCCAGCAGCTTTTTCGGCGGGGGGGACGATGAGCAGTTCTTC
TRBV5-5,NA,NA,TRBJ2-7,CASSLWDRSYEQYF,TGTGCCAGCAGCCTCTGGGACCGCTCCTACGAGCAGTACTTC
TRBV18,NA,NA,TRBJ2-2,CASSPPGGLNTGELFF,TGTGCCAGCTCACCACCGGGGGGCTTGAACACCGGGGAGCTGTTTTTT
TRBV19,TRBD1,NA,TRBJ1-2,CASTAGTGNYGYTF,TGTGCCAGTACCGCCGGGACAGGGAACTATGGCTACACCTTC
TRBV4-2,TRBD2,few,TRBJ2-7,CASSQQLAGGPSYEQYF,TGTGCCAGCAGCCAACAACTAGCGGGAGGGCCCAGTTACGAGCAGTACTTC
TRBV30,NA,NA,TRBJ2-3,CAWTSRGTQYF,TGTGCCTGGACTAGTCGAGGTACGCAGTATTTT
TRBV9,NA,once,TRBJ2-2,CASSVEGGIGELFF,TGTGCCAGCAGCGTAGAGGGGGGAATCGGGGAGCTGTTTTTT
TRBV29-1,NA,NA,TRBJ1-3,CSVPRTADSGNTIYF,TGCAGCGTTCCACGGACAGCCGACTCTGGAAACACCATATATTTT
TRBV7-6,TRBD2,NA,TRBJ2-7,CASSAGDYPGPYEQYF,TGTGCCAGCAGCGCGGGGGACTACCCGGGCCCCTACGAGCAGTACTTC
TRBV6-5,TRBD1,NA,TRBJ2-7,CASSYSSGTGVGEQYF,TGTGCCAGCAGTTACTCCTCCGGGACAGGGGTTGGAGAGCAGTACTTC
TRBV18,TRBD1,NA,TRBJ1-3,CASSPRTGEEGNTIYF,TGTGCCAGCTCACCACGGACAGGGGAAGAGGGAAACACCATATATTTT
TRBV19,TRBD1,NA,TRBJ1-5,CASSIEPGQVGNQPQHF,TGTGCCAGTAGTATAGAACCGGGACAGGTTGGCAATCAGCCCCAGCATTTT
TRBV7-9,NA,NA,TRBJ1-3,CASSHPNSGNTIYF,TGTGCCAGCAGCCATCCTAACTCTGGAAACACCATATATTTT
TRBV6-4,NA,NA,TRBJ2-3,CASSDYPGAVTDTQYF,TGTGCCAGCAGTGATTATCCGGGGGCGGTCACAGATACGCAGTATTTT
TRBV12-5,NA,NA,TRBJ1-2,CASGQEGGYTF,TGTGCTAGTGGCCAAGAAGGGGGCTACACCTTC
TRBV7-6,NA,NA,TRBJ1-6,CASSLDRQFNSPLHF,TGTGCCAGCAGCTTAGATCGTCAGTTTAATTCACCCCTCCACTTT
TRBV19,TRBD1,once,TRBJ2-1,CASPSGGLGYNEQFF,TGTGCCAGTCCTTCAGGGGGTCTTGGGTACAATGAGCAGTTCTTC
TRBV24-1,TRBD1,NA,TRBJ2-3,CATSDPATGAGTDTQYF,TGTGCCACCAGTGATCCAGCGACAGGGGCGGGCACAGATACGCAGTATTTT
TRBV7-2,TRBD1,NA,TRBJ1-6,CASSTTGFNSPLHF,TGTGCCAGCAGCACGACAGGGTTTAATTCACCCCTCCACTTT
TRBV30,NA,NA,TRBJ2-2,CAWKSRGLSNTGELFF,TGTGCCTGGAAGAGCAGGGGACTCTCGAACACCGGGGAGCTGTTTTTT
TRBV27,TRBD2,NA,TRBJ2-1,CASSPLAGVGFF,TGTGCCAGCAGTCCCTTAGCGGGAGTGGGATTCTTC
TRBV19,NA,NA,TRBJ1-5,CASRSEGTVNQPQHF,TGTGCCAGTAGGTCCGAGGGAACAGTCAATCAGCCCCAGCATTTT
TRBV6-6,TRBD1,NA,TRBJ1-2,CASSYSGQGLHGYTF,TGTGCCAGCAGTTACTCGGGACAGGGGTTACATGGCTACACCTTC
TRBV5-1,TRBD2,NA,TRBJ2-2,CASTRLAGVPTGELFF,TGCGCCAGCACCAGACTAGCGGGAGTCCCCACCGGGGAGCTGTTTTTT
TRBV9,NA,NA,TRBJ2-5,CASSVGLLETQYF,TGTGCCAGCAGCGTGGGACTCCTGGAGACCCAGTACTTC
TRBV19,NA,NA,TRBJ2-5,CASKPLGIETQYF,TGTGCCAGTAAGCCCCTGGGGATAGAGACCCAGTACTTC
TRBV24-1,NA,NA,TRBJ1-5,CATSEGAWNQPQHF,TGTGCCACCAGTGAGGGGGCATGGAATCAGCCCCAGCATTTT
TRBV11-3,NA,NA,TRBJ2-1,CASSLGLASDEQFF,TGTGCCAGCAGCTTAGGGCTAGCCTCGGATGAGCAGTTCTTC
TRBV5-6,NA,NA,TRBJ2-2,CASSLGQINTGELFF,TGTGCCAGCAGCTTAGGACAGATAAACACCGGGGAGCTGTTTTTT
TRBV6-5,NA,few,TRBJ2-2,CASRQVNGELFF,TGTGCCAGCAGACAGGTCAACGGGGAGCTGTTTTTT
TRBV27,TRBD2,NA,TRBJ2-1,CASSKTSGSHNEQFF,TGTGCCAGCAGCAAGACTAGCGGGAGCCACAATGAGCAGTTCTTC
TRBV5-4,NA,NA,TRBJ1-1,CASSPAVNPNTEAFF,TGTGCCAGCAGCCCCGCGGTCAACCCGAACACTGAAGCTTTCTTT
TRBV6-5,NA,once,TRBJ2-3,CASKNGGTDTQYF,TGTGCCAGCAAGAATGGGGGGACAGATACGCAGTATTTT
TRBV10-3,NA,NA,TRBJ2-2,CATYTTGELFF,TGTGCCACTTATACCACCGGGGAGCTGTTTTTT
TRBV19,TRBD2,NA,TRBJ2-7,CASSIGTSGSYEQYF,TGTGCCAGTAGTATAGGAACTAGCGGGAGCTACGAGCAGTACTTC
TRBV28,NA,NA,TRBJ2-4,CASSPKDRGEDIQYF,TGTGCCAGCAGTCCTAAAGACAGAGGAGAGGACATTCAGTACTTC
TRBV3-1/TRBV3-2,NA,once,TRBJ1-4,CASSGGGQKLFF,TGTGCCAGCAGCGGGGGGGGCCAAAAACTGTTTTTT
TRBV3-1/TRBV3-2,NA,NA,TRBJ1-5,CASSQEAGSNQPQHF,TGTGCCAGCAGCCAAGAGGCGGGGAGCAATCAGCCCCAGCATTTT
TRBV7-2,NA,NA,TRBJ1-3,CASSLGFGGQGNTIYF,TGTGCCAGCAGCTTAGGGTTCGGGGGGCAAGGAAACACCATATATTTT
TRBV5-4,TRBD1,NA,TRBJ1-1,CASSSRTGRNTEAFF,TGTGCCAGCAGCTCCAGGACAGGGAGGAACACTGAAGCTTTCTTT
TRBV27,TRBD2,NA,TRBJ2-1,CASSSWTSGRLMSEQFF,TGTGCCAGCAGTTCGTGGACTAGCGGGAGGTTAATGAGTGAGCAGTTCTTC
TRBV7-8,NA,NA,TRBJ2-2,CASFGENTGELFF,TGTGCCAGCTTCGGGGAAAACACCGGGGAGCTGTTTTTT
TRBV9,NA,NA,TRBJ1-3,CASSTPGTTNRAGNTIYF,TGTGCCAGCAGCACTCCCGGGACCACTAACAGAGCTGGAAACACCATATATTTT